This T cell receptor (beta chain) is from a study of blood T cell repertoires in COVID-19. Clones were sequenced by immunoSEQ multiplex PCR, and TCRdb holds only the in-frame ones, with some missing. The top ten hold 10% to 15% of the sample, which has about 210,000 clones, around 82% seen once. Germline CDR1 reads LNHDA; CDR2 reads SQIVND (reference sequence). There are 14 residues in the CDR3. Losses at the gene ends were 2 bases for V and 4 bases for J; bases not matched to a gene: 2. The receptor was derived from a woman between 40 and 55 years old with acute or convalescent COVID-19. This chain links TRBV19 with TRBJ1-1; 9 bases map to TRBD1. Sequencing was done on a sample of peripheral blood. In nucleotides, the CDR3 is TGTGCCAGTAGTATAACAGGGGGCGCCACTGAAGCTTTCTTT. This sequence encodes CASSITGGATEAFF.